This T cell receptor beta chain came from a study of blood T cell repertoires in COVID-19. Using immunoSEQ multiplex PCR, the repertoire was profiled, and TCRdb retains in-frame clones only, with some absent. This table has about 210,000 clones, about nine tenths appearing once. The table lists this clone with a count of one. Looked up from germline, CDR1 is GTSNPN and CDR2 is SVGIG (reference sequence). This CDR3 contains 15 residues. Unmatched junction bases numbered 7, after V lost 5 bases and J lost 3 bases. Participant reports of clinical history set cohort assignment. The rearrangement joins TRBV30 to TRBJ2-3, with TRBD2 identical over 11 bases. The sequence was obtained from a man aged 18 to 29 with acute COVID-19. Sequencing was carried out using PBMCs or T cells enriched from blood (not recorded which). The CDR3 loop is CAWSPGLAETDTQYF. The CDR3 DNA reads TGTGCCTGGTCTCCGGGACTAGCGGAGACAGATACGCAGTATTTT. Full variable domain (outside the CDR3, taken from reference TRBV30 and TRBJ2-3): SQTIHQWPATLVQPVGSPLSLECTVEGTSNPNLYWYRQAAGRGLQLLFYSVGIGQISSEVPQNLSASRPQDRQFILSSKKLLLSDSGFYLCAWSPGLAETDTQYFGPGTRLTVL.